These T cell receptor beta chains were read from a single sample in a study of monozygotic twins with inflammatory bowel disease. Reanalyzing the 5' RACE reads, TCRdb keeps one entry per CDR3 protein, without DNA. This listing includes approximately 100,000 distinct CDR3 sequences. Sequencing was carried out using blood. These TCRs come from a human donor with ulcerative colitis or Crohn's disease, or a healthy co-twin of an affected twin (not recorded which). CDR3s include the opening cysteine and the closing phenylalanine or tryptophan. Fields, in order: J gene, V gene, CDR3 protein.

J: TRBJ2-7; V: TRBV20-1; CDR3: CSARDRFYEQYF
J: TRBJ1-2; V: TRBV28; CDR3: CASSLPTGDYGYTF
J: TRBJ1-5; V: TRBV29-1; CDR3: CSVVYGSHPEPQHF
J: TRBJ1-2; V: TRBV11-1; CDR3: CASSTTGTGGGGYTF
J: TRBJ1-5; V: TRBV4-1; CDR3: CASSLSRENQPQHF
J: TRBJ2-7; V: TRBV7-2; CDR3: CASSPKTGQTSYEQYF
J: TRBJ2-6; V: TRBV12-3/TRBV12-4; CDR3: CASSFGLFSGANVLTF
J: TRBJ2-4; V: TRBV20-1; CDR3: CSAREQAKNIQYF
J: TRBJ2-5; V: TRBV5-1; CDR3: CASSLSSDETQYF
J: TRBJ1-6; V: TRBV21-1; CDR3: CASSKAQHLNSPLHF
J: TRBJ2-5; V: TRBV11-1; CDR3: CASSLGTSGFPRQETQYF
J: TRBJ2-5; V: TRBV5-1; CDR3: CASSLIPGDRGQETQYF
J: TRBJ1-1; V: TRBV28; CDR3: CASIAWSRGEGGAFF
J: TRBJ2-2; V: TRBV7-2; CDR3: CASSNIFSRDTGELFF
J: TRBJ2-1; V: TRBV11-2; CDR3: CASTSRGLNNEQFF
J: TRBJ2-7; V: TRBV5-6; CDR3: CASSFGALSYEQYF
J: TRBJ2-3; V: TRBV5-1; CDR3: CASSLGDRAPDTQYF
J: TRBJ2-7; V: TRBV7-2; CDR3: CASSLAGPGFLYF
J: TRBJ1-1; V: TRBV24-1; CDR3: CATSGGGTEAFF
J: TRBJ2-3; V: TRBV4-3; CDR3: CASSLTATGSVADTQYF
J: TRBJ2-1; V: TRBV7-2; CDR3: CASIRQGPYNEQFF
J: TRBJ2-3; V: TRBV20-1; CDR3: CSAGAELDTQYF
J: TRBJ2-7; V: TRBV18; CDR3: CASSPRTTDDQYF
J: TRBJ2-1; V: TRBV7-3; CDR3: CASSLASRAGNEQFF
J: TRBJ2-7; V: TRBV28; CDR3: CASKAGTPSYEQYF
J: TRBJ1-2; V: TRBV20-1; CDR3: CSARDRGSYGYTF
J: TRBJ2-1; V: TRBV19; CDR3: CASTDKLARRSSYNEQFF
J: TRBJ1-1; V: TRBV6-6; CDR3: CATSPGLTTEAFF
J: TRBJ2-1; V: TRBV20-1; CDR3: CSALLSRTEQFF
J: TRBJ2-5; V: TRBV14; CDR3: CASSLGLLAGTNYQETQYF
J: TRBJ2-7; V: TRBV4-3; CDR3: CASSQGRQGYEQYF
J: TRBJ2-2; V: TRBV27; CDR3: CASSFFRLAGDHGELFF
J: TRBJ1-4; V: TRBV6-5; CDR3: CASSNPGTGIEKLFF
J: TRBJ2-2; V: TRBV11-2; CDR3: CASSLDGFFAGELFF
J: TRBJ2-3; V: TRBV7-3; CDR3: CASSLYSTSTDTQYF
J: TRBJ2-5; V: TRBV28; CDR3: CASSGTLETQYF
J: TRBJ2-5; V: TRBV5-1; CDR3: CASSLDLLAETQYF
J: TRBJ1-6; V: TRBV7-2; CDR3: CASSSGSSYNSPLHF
J: TRBJ2-1; V: TRBV11-2; CDR3: CASRPFDGRGRIDEQFF
J: TRBJ2-5; V: TRBV20-1; CDR3: CSARKRAGNQETQYF
J: TRBJ2-7; V: TRBV5-1; CDR3: CASSDRGIYEQYF
J: TRBJ2-4; V: TRBV7-8; CDR3: CASILEDLGQQNIQYF
J: TRBJ2-2; V: TRBV30; CDR3: CAWNVAGGTGELFF
J: TRBJ2-5; V: TRBV3-1; CDR3: CASSQEGKLAVQETQYF
J: TRBJ1-4; V: TRBV6-1; CDR3: CASSFGQKSNEKLFF
J: TRBJ2-2; V: TRBV19; CDR3: CASSLDRANGELFF
J: TRBJ1-6; V: TRBV12-3/TRBV12-4; CDR3: CASSLLLLASALHF
J: TRBJ2-7; V: TRBV5-6; CDR3: CASSLYSAFYEQNF
J: TRBJ2-7; V: TRBV3-1; CDR3: CASSHRGRSYEQYF
J: TRBJ2-5; V: TRBV7-2; CDR3: CASSPANVAGSRETQYF
J: TRBJ2-2; V: TRBV6-1; CDR3: CASSTTGRVRVGGELFF
J: TRBJ2-7; V: TRBV10-3; CDR3: CAIGSRDGEQYF
J: TRBJ2-2; V: TRBV5-4; CDR3: CASSSLMGLGTGGTGELFF
J: TRBJ2-2; V: TRBV25-1; CDR3: CASVGTNTWELFF
J: TRBJ2-3; V: TRBV11-1; CDR3: CASSSPSYERGNTDTQYF